This T cell receptor (beta chain) is from a study of tumor-infiltrating lymphocytes in primary liver carcinoma. Overall study results and limits: Comparison of CD4+ and CD8+ repertoires was precluded by bulk unsorted samples.

This clonotype occurred many times. The target antigen is unknown. V was clipped by 6 bases and J by 5 bases, with 16 bases between them. CDR3 length: 15 amino acids. Total RNA (around 510 ng) served as template for TCR beta cDNA synthesis primed by a constant-region primer. Sequencing libraries for TCR beta derived from three nested multiplex PCR rounds that used slightly modified ARM-PCR. Primers for the first two PCR rounds were TRBV1-TRBV30 forward primers and a C-beta reverse primer (roughly 10 cycles per round). TCRdb called the multiplex PCR reads again in MiXCR, with one record for every CDR3 protein. The sample has approximately 300,000 distinct CDR3 sequences, roughly 60% seen once. It was unsorted whole blood that yielded blood RNA, and germline DNA was also extracted. Patients carried chronic HBV infection without prior treatment.

Source material: peripheral blood. The gene calls are TRBV12-3 or TRBV12-4 and TRBJ2-2; D is undetermined. The TCR sequence derives from a middle-aged man with primary liver carcinoma and hepatitis B virus infection. Written as DNA, the CDR3 is TGTGCCAGCAGCTTTGGCGCCGGCGGAACCGGGGAGCTGTTTTTT. It translates to CASSFGAGGTGELFF.